This T cell receptor beta chain was identified in a study of blood T cells in healthy people across ages. Points from the study as a whole: The recorded TCR beta diversity per million T cells decreased in a roughly linear manner with age. TCR beta diversity correlated strongly with naive T cell percentage.

Using a J-beta primer mix together with a sample-barcoded 5' primer, a second PCR was run for roughly 7 to 12 cycles. In TCRdb, the 5' RACE reads were re-called with MiXCR into one record per CDR3 protein. The table has around 1,900,000 distinct CDR3 sequences, around 40% seen once; the top ten hold 23%. Trimming removed 3 bases from V and 4 bases from J; junction bases left unmatched: 14. The CDR3 extends over 18 amino acids. Of note for this clonotype: What it recognizes is unknown.

The sample taken for sequencing was blood. The V gene is TRBV12-3 or TRBV12-4, the J gene TRBJ2-3, with TRBD2 identical over 9 bases. The clonotype was recovered from a human donor in good health. The CDR3 DNA reads TGTGCCAGCAGTTTTCGGTTTAGCGGGGGCCCCATCCCAGATACGCAGTATTTT. Amino acid sequence: CASSFRFSGGPIPDTQYF.